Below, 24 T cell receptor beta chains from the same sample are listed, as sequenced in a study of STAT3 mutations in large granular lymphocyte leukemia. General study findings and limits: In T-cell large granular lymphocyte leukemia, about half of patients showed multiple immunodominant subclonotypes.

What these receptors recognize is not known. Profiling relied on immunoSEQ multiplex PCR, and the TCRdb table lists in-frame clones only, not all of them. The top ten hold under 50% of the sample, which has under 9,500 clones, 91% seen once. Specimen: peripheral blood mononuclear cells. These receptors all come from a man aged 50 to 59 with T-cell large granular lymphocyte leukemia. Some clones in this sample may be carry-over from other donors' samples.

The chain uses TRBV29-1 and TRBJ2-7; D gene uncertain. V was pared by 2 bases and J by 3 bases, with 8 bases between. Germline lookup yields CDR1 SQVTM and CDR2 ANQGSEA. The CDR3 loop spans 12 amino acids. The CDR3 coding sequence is TGCAGCGTTGAATACAAGGGCTACGAGCAGTACTTC. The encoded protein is CSVEYKGYEQYF.

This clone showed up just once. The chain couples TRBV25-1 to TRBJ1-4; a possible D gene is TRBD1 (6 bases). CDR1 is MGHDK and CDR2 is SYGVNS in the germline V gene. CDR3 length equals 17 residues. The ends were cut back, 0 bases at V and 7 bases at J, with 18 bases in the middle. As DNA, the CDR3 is TGTGCCAGCAGTGAATATGACATAGGGACAAATTTTGAAAAACTGTTTTTT. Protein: CASSEYDIGTNFEKLFF.

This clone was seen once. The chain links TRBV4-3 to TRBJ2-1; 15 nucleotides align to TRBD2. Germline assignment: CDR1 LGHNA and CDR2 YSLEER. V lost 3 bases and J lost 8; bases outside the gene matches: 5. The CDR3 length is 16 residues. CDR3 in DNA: TGCGCCAGCAGCCAGGGGGGACTAGCGGGAGGCCATGAGCAGTTCTTC. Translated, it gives CASSQGGLAGGHEQFF.

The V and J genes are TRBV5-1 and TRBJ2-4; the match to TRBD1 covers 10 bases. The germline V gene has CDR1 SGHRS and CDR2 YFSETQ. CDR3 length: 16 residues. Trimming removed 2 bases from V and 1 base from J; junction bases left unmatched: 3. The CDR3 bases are TGCGCCAGCAGCTTCGGACAGGGGGAGGCCAAAAACATTCAGTACTTC. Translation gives CASSFGQGEAKNIQYF. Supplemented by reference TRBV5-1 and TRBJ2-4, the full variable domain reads KAGVTQTPRYLIKTRGQQVTLSCSPISGHRSVSWYQQTPGQGLQFLFEYFSETQRNKGNFPGRFSGRQFSNSRSEMNVSTLELGDSALYLCASSFGQGEAKNIQYFGAGTRLSVL.

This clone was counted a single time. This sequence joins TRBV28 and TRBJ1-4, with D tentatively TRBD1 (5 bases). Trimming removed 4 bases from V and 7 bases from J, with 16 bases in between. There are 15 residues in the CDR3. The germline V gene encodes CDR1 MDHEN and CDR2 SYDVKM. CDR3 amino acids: CASSSQQGGREKLFF. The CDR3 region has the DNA TGTGCCAGCAGTTCTCAGCAGGGCGGGCGTGAAAAACTGTTTTTT.

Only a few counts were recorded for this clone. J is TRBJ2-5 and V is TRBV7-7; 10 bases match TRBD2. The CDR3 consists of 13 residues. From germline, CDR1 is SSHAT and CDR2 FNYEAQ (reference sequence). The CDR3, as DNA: TGTGCTAGTAGTAGCGGGGGGATTGAGACCCAGTACTTC. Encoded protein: CASSSGGIETQYF.

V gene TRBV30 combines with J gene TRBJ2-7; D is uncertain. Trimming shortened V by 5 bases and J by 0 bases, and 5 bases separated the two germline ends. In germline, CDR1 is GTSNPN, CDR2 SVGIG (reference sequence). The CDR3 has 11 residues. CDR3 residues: CAWRSSYEQYF. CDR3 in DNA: TGTGCCTGGCGGAGCTCCTACGAGCAGTACTTC.

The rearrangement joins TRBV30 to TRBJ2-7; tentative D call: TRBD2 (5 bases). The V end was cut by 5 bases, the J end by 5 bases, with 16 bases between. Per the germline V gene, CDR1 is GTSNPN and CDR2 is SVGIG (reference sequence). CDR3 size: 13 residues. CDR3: CAWRKWELHEQYF. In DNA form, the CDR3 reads TGTGCCTGGCGTAAGTGGGAGCTCCACGAGCAGTACTTC.

DNA of the CDR3: TGTGCCAGCACGAACACCCTGGGTTCACCCCTCCACTTT. Protein: CASTNTLGSPLHF. The rearrangement joins TRBV6-5 to TRBJ1-6, with unresolved D. The CDR3 length is 13 residues. Germline values: CDR1 MNHEY, CDR2 SVGAGI. The germline V and J ends were trimmed by 7 bases and 9 bases, with 13 bases remaining between them.

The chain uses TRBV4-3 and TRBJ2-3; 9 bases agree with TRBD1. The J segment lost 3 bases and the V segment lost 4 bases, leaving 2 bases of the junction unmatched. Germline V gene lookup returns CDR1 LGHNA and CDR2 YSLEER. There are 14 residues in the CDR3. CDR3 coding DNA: TGCGCCAGCAGCCGACAGGGGGATACAGATACGCAGTATTTT. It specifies CASSRQGDTDTQYF.

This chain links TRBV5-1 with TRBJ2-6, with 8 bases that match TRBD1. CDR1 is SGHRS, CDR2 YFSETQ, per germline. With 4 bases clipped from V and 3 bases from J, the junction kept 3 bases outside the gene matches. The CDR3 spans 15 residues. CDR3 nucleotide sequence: TGCGCCAGCAGCCTCGACAGGGGTGGGGCCAACGTCCTGACTTTC. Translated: CASSLDRGGANVLTF.

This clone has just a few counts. The CDR3 is CASSLEQGGTYEQYF. The CDR3 region has the DNA TGTGCCAGCAGCTTAGAACAGGGGGGGACCTACGAGCAGTACTTC. The V call is TRBV11-2, the J call TRBJ2-7, with a weak D call TRBD1 (8 bases). Germline CDR1 reads SGHAT; CDR2 reads FQNNGV. Trimming took 0 bases from V and 2 from J, leaving 11 bases between them. This CDR3 spans 15 amino acids.

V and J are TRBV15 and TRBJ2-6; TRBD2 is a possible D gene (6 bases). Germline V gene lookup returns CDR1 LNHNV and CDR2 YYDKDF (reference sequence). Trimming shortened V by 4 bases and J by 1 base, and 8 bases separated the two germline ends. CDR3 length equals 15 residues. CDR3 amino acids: CATSKEGSGANVLTF. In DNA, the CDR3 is TGTGCCACCAGCAAGGAGGGATCTGGGGCCAACGTCCTGACTTTC.

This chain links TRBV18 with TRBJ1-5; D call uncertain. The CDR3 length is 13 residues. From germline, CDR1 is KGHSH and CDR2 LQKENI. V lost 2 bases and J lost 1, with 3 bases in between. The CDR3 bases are TGTGCCAGCTCACCAGAAAGCAATCAGCCCCAGCATTTT. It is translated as CASSPESNQPQHF.

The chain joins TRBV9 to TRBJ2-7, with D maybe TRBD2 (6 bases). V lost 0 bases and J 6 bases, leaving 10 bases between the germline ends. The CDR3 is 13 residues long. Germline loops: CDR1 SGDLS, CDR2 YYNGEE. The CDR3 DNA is TGTGCCAGCAGCGTAGGTGCGGGATTCGAGCAGTACTTC. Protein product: CASSVGAGFEQYF.

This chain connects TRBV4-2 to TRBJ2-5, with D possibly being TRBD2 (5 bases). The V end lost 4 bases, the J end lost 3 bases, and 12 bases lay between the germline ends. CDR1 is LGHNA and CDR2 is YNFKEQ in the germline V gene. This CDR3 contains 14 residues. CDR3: CASSRLAGKETQYF. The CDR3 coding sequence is TGTGCCAGCAGCCGGCTAGCTGGTAAAGAGACCCAGTACTTC.

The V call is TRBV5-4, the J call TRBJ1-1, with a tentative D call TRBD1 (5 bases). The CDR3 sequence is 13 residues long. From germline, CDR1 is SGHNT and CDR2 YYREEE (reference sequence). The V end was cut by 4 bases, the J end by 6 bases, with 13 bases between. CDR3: CASSPTQGSEAFF. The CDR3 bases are TGTGCCAGCAGCCCAACGCAGGGTTCTGAAGCTTTCTTT.

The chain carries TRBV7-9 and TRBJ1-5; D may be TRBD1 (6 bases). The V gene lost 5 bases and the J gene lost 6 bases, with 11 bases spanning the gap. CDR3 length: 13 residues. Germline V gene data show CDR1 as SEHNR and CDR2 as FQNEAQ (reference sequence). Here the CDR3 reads CASSQQGIQPQHF. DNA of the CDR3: TGTGCCAGCAGCCAACAGGGAATTCAGCCCCAGCATTTT. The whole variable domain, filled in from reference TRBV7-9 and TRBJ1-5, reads DTGVSQNPRHKITKRGQNVTFRCDPISEHNRLYWYRQTLGQGPEFLTYFQNEAQLEKSRLLSDRFSAERPKGSFSTLEIQRTEQGDSAMYLCASSQQGIQPQHFGDGTRLSIL.

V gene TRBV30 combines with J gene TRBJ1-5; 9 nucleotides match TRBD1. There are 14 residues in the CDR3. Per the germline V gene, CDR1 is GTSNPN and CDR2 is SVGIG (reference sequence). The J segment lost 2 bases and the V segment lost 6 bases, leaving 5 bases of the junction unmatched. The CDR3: CACGTGLRNQPQHF. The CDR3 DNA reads TGTGCCTGCGGGACAGGGCTTCGCAATCAGCCCCAGCATTTT.

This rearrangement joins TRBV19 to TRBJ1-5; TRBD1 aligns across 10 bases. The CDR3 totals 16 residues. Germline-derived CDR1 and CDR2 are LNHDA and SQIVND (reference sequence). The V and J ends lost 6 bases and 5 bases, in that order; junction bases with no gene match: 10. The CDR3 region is CASRKDRGLRDQPQHF. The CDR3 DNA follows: TGTGCCAGTAGGAAAGACAGGGGGCTAAGGGATCAGCCCCAGCATTTT. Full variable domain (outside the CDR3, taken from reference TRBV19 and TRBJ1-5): DGGITQSPKYLFRKEGQNVTLSCEQNLNHDAMYWYRQDPGQGLRLIYYSQIVNDFQKGDIAEGYSVSREKKESFPLTVTSAQKNPTAFYLCASRKDRGLRDQPQHFGDGTRLSIL.

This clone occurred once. Here the CDR3 DNA reads TGTGCCAGCTCCCCAAGTGGTGGGGTCAATGAGCAGTTCTTC. Translation gives CASSPSGGVNEQFF. The chain carries TRBV18 and TRBJ2-1; D remains ambiguous. The CDR3 has 14 amino acids. V shed 6 bases and J shed 6 bases, with 15 bases lying between them. From germline, CDR1 is KGHSH and CDR2 LQKENI. Looking up the rest from reference TRBV18 and TRBJ2-1 gives the full variable domain: NAGVMQNPRHLVRRRGQEARLRCSPMKGHSHVYWYRQLPEEGLKFMVYLQKENIIDESGMPKERFSAEFPKEGPSILRIQQVVRGDSAAYFCASSPSGGVNEQFFGPGTRLTVL.

CDR3 in DNA: TGCGCCAGCAGCTTGGGGACAGCTAACACCGGGGAGCTGTTTTTT. Protein: CASSLGTANTGELFF. The genes are TRBV5-1 and TRBJ2-2, with D possibly being TRBD1 (6 bases). Per the germline V gene, CDR1 is SGHRS and CDR2 is YFSETQ. This CDR3 is 15 amino acids long. The ends were cut back, 0 bases at V and 2 bases at J, with 8 bases in the middle.

As DNA, the CDR3 is TGCGCCAGCAGTGAGAACGAGCAGTACTTC. Translation gives CASSENEQYF. This chain uses TRBV10-2 with TRBJ2-7; D gene unclear. Looked up from germline, CDR1 is WSHSY and CDR2 is SAAADI. V lost 2 bases and J 5 bases, leaving 1 base between the germline ends. The CDR3 runs to 10 residues.

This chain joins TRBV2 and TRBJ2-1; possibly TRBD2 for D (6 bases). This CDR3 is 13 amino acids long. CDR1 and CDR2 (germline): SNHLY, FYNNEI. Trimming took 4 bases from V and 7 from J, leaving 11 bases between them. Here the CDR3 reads CASSGDSGNEQFF. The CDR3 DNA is TGTGCCAGCAGTGGGGACTCAGGAAATGAGCAGTTCTTC.